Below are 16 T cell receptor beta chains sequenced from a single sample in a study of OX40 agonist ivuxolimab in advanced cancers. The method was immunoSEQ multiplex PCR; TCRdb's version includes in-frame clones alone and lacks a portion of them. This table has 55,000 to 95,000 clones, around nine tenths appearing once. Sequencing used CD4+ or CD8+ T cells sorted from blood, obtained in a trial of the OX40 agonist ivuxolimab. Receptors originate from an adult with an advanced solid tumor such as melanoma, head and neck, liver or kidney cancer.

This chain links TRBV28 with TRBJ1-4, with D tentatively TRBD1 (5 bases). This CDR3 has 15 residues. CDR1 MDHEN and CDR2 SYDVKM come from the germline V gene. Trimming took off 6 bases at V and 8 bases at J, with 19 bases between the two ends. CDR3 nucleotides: TGTGCCAGCAGCTTTGCCGGGACGACGAGCGAAAAACTGTTTTTT. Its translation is CASSFAGTTSEKLFF.

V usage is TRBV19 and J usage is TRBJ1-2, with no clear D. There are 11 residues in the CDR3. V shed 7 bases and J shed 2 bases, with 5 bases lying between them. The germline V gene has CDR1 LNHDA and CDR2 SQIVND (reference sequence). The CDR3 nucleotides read TGTGCCAGTACCAGGAACTATGGCTACACCTTC. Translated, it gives CASTRNYGYTF.

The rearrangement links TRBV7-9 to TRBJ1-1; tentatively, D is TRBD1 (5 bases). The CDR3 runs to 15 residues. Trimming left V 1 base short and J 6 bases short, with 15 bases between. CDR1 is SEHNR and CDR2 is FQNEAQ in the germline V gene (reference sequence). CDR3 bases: TGTGCCAGCAGCTTAGGGGAGGGGAGGTCTTCTGAAGCTTTCTTT. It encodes CASSLGEGRSSEAFF.

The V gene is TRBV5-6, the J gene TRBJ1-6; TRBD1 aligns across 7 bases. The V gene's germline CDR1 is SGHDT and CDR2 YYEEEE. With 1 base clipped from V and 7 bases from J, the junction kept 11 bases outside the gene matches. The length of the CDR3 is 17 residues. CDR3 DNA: TGTGCCAGCAGCTTGTTCACAGGGGCCGCGGGGAATTCACCCCTCCACTTT. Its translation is CASSLFTGAAGNSPLHF.

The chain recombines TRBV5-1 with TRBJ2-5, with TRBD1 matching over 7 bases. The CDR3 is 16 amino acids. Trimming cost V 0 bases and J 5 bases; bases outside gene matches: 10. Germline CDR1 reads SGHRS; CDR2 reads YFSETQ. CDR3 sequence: CASSLAGRTGGETQYF. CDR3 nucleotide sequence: TGCGCCAGCAGCTTGGCCGGACGGACAGGCGGGGAGACCCAGTACTTC.

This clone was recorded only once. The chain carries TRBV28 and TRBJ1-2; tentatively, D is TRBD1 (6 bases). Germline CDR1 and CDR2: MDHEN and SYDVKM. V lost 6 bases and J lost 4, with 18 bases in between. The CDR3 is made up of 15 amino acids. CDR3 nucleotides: TGTGCCAGCAGCCACGGACAGACAGTGTTCTATGGCTACACCTTC. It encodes CASSHGQTVFYGYTF.

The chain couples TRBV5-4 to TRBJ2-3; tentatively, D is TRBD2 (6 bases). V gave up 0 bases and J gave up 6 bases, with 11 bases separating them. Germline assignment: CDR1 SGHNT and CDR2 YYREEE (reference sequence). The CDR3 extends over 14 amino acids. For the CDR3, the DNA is TGTGCCAGCAGCTTGGGGAGGGAGAGGGATACGCAGTATTTT. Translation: CASSLGRERDTQYF. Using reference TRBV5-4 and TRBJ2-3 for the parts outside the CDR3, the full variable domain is ETGVTQSPTHLIKTRGQQVTLRCSSQSGHNTVSWYQQALGQGPQFIFQYYREEENGRGNFPPRFSGLQFPNYSSELNVNALELDDSALYLCASSLGRERDTQYFGPGTRLTVL.

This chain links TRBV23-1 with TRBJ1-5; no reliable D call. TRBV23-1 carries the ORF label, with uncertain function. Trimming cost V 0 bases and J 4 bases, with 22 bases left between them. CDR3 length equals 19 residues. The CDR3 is CASSQSRRTTTGTNQPQHF. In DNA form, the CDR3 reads TGCGCCAGCAGTCAATCACGACGGACGACAACGGGCACGAATCAGCCCCAGCATTTT.

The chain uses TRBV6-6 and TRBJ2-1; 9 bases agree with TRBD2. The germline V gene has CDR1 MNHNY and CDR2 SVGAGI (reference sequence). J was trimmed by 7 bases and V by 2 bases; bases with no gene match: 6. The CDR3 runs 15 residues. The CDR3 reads CASSYAQRGVNEQFF. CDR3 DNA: TGTGCCAGCAGTTACGCCCAGCGGGGGGTTAATGAGCAGTTCTTC.

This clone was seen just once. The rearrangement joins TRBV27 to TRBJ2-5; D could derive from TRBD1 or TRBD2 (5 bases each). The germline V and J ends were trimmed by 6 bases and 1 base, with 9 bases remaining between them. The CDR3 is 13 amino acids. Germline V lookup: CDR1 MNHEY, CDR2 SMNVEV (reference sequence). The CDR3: CASSRDVQETQYF. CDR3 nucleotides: TGTGCCAGCAGCAGGGACGTCCAAGAGACCCAGTACTTC.

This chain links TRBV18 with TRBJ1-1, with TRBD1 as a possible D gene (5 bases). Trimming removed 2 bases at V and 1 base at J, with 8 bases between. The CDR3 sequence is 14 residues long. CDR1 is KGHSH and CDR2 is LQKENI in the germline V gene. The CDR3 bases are TGTGCCAGCTCACCATGGACACAGAACACTGAAGCTTTCTTT. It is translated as CASSPWTQNTEAFF.

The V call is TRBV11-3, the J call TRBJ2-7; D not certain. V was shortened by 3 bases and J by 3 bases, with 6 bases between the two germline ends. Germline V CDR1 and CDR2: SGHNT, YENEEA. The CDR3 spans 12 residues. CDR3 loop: CASSFGSYEQYF. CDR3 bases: TGTGCCAGCAGCTTCGGCAGCTACGAGCAGTACTTC.

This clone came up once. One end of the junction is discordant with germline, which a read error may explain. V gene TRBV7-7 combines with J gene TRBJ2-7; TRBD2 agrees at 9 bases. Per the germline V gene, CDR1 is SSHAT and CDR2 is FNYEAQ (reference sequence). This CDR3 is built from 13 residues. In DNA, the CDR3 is TGTGCTAGCAGCTTAGCGGGGGATGCCGAGCAGTACTTC. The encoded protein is CASSLAGDAEQYF.

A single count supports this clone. CDR3: CASSEAGAGGYEQYF. DNA for the CDR3: TGTGCCAGCAGTGAAGCGGGTGCGGGAGGCTACGAGCAGTACTTC. The V call is TRBV6-4, the J call TRBJ2-7, with 8 nucleotides matching TRBD2. The CDR3 totals 15 residues. V was clipped by 3 bases and J by 3 bases; unmatched bases: 7. Germline V gene data show CDR1 as MRHNA and CDR2 as SNTAGT.

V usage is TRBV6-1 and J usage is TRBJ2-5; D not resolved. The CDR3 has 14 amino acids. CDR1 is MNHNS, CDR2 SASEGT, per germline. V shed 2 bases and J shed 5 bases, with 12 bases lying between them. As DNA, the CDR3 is TGTGCCAGCAGTGAATCAATGGGATGGGAGACCCAGTACTTC. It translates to CASSESMGWETQYF.

The CDR3 sequence is CASRSGTTSSPLHF. Written as DNA, the CDR3 is TGTGCCAGCAGGTCCGGGACCACGAGCTCCCCCCTCCACTTT. The V gene is TRBV25-1, the J gene TRBJ1-6; tentatively, D is TRBD1 (5 bases). Between the trimmed V and J ends, which lost 6 bases and 13 bases, there was a span of 19 bases. The CDR3 totals 14 residues. From germline, CDR1 is MGHDK and CDR2 SYGVNS.